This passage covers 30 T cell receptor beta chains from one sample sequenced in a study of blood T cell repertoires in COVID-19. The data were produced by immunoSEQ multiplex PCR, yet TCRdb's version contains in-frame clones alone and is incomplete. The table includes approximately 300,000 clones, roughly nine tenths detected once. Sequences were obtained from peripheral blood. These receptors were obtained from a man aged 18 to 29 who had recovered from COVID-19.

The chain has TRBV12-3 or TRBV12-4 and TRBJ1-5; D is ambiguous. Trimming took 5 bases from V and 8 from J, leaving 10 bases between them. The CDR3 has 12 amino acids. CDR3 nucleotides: TGTGCCAGCAGTCCCCCTTTAGAGCCCCAGCATTTT. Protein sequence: CASSPPLEPQHF.

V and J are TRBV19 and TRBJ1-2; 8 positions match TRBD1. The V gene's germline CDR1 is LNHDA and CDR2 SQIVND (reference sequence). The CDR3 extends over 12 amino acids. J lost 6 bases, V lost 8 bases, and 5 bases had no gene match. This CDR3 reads CASGGQGHGYTF. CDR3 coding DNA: TGTGCCAGTGGTGGACAGGGACATGGCTACACCTTC.

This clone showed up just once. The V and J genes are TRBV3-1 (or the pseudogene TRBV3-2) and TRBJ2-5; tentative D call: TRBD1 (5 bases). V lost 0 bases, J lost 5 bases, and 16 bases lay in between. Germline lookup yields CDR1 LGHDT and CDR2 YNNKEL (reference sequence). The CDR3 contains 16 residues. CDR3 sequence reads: CASSQEVGAERETQYF. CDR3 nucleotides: TGTGCCAGCAGCCAAGAAGTAGGGGCAGAAAGGGAGACCCAGTACTTC.

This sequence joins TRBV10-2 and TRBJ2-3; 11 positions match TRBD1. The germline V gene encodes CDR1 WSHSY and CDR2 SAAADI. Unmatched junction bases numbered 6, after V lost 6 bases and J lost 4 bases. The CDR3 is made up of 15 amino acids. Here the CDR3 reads CASRGDRGLPDTQYF. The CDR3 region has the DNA TGCGCCAGCAGAGGGGACAGGGGGTTACCAGATACGCAGTATTTT.

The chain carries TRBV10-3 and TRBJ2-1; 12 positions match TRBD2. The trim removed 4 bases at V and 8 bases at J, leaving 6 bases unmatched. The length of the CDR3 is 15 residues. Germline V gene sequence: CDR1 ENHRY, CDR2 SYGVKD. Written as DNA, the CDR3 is TGTGCCATCAGTGTTGTCCCTAGCGGGGGGGATGAGCAGTTCTTC. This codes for CAISVVPSGGDEQFF.

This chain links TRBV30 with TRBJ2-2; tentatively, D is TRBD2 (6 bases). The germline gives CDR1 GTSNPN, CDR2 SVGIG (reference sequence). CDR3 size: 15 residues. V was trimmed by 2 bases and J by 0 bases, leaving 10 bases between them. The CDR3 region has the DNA TGTGCCTGGAGTACACCGGGGGCGAACACCGGGGAGCTGTTTTTT. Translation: CAWSTPGANTGELFF. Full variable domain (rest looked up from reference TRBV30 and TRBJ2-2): SQTIHQWPATLVQPVGSPLSLECTVEGTSNPNLYWYRQAAGRGLQLLFYSVGIGQISSEVPQNLSASRPQDRQFILSSKKLLLSDSGFYLCAWSTPGANTGELFFGEGSRLTVL.

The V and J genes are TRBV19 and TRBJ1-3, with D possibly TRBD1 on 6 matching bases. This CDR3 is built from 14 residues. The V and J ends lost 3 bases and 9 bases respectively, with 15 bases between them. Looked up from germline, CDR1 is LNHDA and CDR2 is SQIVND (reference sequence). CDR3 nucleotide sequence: TGTGCCAGTAGTATCGGATACAGGGAAAGCACCATATATTTT. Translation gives CASSIGYRESTIYF.

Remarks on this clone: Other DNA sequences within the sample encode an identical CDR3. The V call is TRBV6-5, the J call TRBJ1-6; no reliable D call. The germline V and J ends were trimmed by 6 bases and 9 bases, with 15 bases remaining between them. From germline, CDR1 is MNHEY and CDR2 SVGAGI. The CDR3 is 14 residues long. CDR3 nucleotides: TGTGCCAGCAGCCCGGGGAGTTTGGGTTCACCCCTCCACTTT. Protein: CASSPGSLGSPLHF.

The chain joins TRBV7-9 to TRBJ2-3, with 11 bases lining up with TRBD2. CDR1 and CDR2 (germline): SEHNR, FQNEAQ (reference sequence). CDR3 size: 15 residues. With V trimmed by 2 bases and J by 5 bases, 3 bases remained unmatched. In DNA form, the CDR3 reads TGTGCCAGCAGCTTACTAGCGGGAGGAGAAGATACGCAGTATTTT. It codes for CASSLLAGGEDTQYF.

CDR3 bases: TGTGCCAGCAGCTGGGGGGCTAGCGGGTACAATGAGCAGTTCTTC. Amino acid sequence: CASSWGASGYNEQFF. The J gene is TRBJ2-1, the V gene TRBV5-8; 8 bases are a match to TRBD2. Trimming cost V 3 bases and J 4 bases; bases outside gene matches: 6. CDR1 is SGHTS and CDR2 is YDEGEE in the germline V gene. The CDR3 has 15 residues.

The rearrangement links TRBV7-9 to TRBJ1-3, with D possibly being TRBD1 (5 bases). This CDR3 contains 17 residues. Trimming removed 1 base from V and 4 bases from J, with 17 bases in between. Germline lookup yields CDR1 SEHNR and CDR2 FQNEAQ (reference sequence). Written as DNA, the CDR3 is TGTGCCAGCAGCTTAGTTAAGGCTCCAGGGCAAGGAAACACCATATATTTT. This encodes CASSLVKAPGQGNTIYF.

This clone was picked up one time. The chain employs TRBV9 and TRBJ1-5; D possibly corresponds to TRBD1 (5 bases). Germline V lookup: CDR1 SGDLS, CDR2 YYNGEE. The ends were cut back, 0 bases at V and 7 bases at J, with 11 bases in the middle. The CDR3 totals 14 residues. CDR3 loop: CASSVDGGEQPQHF. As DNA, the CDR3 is TGTGCCAGCAGCGTAGACGGGGGGGAACAGCCCCAGCATTTT. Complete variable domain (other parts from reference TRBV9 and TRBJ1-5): DSGVTQTPKHLITATGQRVTLRCSPRSGDLSVYWYQQSLDQGLQFLIQYYNGEERAKGNILERFSAQQFPDLHSELNLSSLELGDSALYFCASSVDGGEQPQHFGDGTRLSIL.

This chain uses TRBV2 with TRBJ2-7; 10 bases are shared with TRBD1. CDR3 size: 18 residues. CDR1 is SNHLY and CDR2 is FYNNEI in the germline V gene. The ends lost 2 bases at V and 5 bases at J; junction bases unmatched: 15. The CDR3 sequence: CASSEKGQGRKIVHEQYF. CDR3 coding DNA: TGTGCCAGCAGTGAAAAGGGACAGGGGAGGAAAATCGTCCACGAGCAGTACTTC. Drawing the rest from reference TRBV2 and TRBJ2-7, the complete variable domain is EPEVTQTPSHQVTQMGQEVILRCVPISNHLYFYWYRQILGQKVEFLVSFYNNEISEKSEIFDDQFSVERPDGSNFTLKIRSTKLEDSAMYFCASSEKGQGRKIVHEQYFGPGTRLTVT.

In DNA form, the CDR3 reads TGCGCCAGCAGTCAATCGGAGATTTTCGGACAGTCTGAAGCTTTCTTT. Its translation: CASSQSEIFGQSEAFF. The J gene is TRBJ1-1, the V gene TRBV23-1; TRBD1 is a possible D gene (6 bases). TRBV23-1 is sorted into the ORF group, with uncertain function. Between the trimmed V and J ends, which lost 0 bases and 6 bases, there was a span of 17 bases. CDR3 length: 16 amino acids.

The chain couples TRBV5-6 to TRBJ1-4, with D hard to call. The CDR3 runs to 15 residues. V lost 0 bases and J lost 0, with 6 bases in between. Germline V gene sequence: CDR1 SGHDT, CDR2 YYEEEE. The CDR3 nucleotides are TGTGCCAGCAGCTTGGGGAGGGCAACTAATGAAAAACTGTTTTTT. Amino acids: CASSLGRATNEKLFF.

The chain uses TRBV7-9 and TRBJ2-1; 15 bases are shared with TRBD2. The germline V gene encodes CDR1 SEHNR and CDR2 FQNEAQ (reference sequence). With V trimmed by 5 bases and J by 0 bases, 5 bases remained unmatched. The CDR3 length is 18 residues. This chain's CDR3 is CASSHGTSGGSSYNEQFF. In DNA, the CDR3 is TGTGCCAGCAGCCATGGGACTAGCGGGGGGTCCTCCTACAATGAGCAGTTCTTC.

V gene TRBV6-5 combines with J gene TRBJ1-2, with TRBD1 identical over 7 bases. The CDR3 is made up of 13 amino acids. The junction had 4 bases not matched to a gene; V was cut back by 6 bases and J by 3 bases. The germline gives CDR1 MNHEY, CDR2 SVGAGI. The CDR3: CASRVGTDYGYTF. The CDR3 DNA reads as TGTGCCAGCAGGGTTGGGACAGACTATGGCTACACCTTC.

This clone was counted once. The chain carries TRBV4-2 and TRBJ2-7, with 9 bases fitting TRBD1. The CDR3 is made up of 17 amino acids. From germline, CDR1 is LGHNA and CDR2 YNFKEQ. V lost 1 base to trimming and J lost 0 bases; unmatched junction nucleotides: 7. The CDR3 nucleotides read TGTGCCAGCAGCCAAGGCCACGGACAGGGGCTCTCCTACGAGCAGTACTTC. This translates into CASSQGHGQGLSYEQYF.

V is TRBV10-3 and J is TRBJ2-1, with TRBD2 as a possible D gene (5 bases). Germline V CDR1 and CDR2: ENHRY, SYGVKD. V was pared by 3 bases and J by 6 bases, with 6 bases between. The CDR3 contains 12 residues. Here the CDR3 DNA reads TGTGCCATCAGTGATGCGGGCAATGAGCAGTTCTTC. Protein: CAISDAGNEQFF.

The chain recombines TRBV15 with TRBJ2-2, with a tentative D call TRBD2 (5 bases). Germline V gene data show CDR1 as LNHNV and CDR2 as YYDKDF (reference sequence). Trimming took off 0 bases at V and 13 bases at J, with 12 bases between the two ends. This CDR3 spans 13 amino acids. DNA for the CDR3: TGTGCCACCAGCAGAGATGAAGGTCGGGGGCTGTTTTTT. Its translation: CATSRDEGRGLFF.

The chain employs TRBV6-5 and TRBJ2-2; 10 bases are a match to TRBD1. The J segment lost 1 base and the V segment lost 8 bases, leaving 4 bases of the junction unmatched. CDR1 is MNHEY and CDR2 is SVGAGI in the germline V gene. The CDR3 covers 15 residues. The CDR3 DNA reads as TGTGCCAGCCGGCGGGACAGGGGGAACACCGGGGAGCTGTTTTTT. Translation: CASRRDRGNTGELFF.

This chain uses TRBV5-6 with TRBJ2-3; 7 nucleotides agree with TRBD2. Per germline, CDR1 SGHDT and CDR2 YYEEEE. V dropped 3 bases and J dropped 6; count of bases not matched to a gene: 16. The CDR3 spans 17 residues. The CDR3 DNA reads TGTGCCAGCAGCTCCCTCCTTAAGGGAGGGCAGCCGGATACGCAGTATTTT. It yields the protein CASSSLLKGGQPDTQYF.

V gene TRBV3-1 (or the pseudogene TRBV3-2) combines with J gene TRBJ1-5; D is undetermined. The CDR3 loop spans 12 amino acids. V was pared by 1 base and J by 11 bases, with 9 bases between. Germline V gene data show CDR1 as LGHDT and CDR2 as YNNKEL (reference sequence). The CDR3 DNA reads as TGTGCCAGCAGCCAAGGAGGCGGTACCCAGCATTTT. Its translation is CASSQGGGTQHF.

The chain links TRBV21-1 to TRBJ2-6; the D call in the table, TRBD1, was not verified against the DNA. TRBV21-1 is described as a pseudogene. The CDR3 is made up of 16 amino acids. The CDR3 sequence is CASSKVDRAGANVLTF. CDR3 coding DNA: TGTGCCAGCAGCAAAGTTGACAGGGCTGGGGCCAACGTCCTGACTTTC.

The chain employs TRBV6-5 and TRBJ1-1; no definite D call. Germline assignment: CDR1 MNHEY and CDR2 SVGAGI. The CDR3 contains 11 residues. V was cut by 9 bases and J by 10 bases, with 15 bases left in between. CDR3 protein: CASRTNRRAFF. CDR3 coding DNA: TGTGCCAGTCGTACGAACAGAAGAGCTTTCTTT.

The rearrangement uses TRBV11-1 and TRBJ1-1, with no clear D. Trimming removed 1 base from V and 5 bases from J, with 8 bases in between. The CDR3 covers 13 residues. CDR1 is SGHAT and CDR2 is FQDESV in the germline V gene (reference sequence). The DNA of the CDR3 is TGTGCCAGCAGCTTAGTAACGGTGACTGAAGCTTTCTTT. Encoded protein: CASSLVTVTEAFF.

The CDR3 sequence: CASSYPVPGQGLNTEAFF. The DNA of the CDR3 is TGTGCCAGCAGTTACCCAGTCCCGGGACAGGGTTTGAACACTGAAGCTTTCTTT. The rearrangement uses TRBV6-2 or TRBV6-3 and TRBJ1-1, with TRBD1 matching over 9 bases. The V gene end was trimmed by 2 bases and the J gene end by 0 bases; junction bases not matched to a gene: 10. Looked up from germline, CDR1 is MNHEY and CDR2 is SVGEGT. This CDR3 contains 18 residues.

CDR3 DNA sequence: TGTGCCAGCAGTGACACGGACAGGGCCGTACCCTACGAGCAGTACTTC. Residues: CASSDTDRAVPYEQYF. This chain joins TRBV6-1 and TRBJ2-7; 8 nucleotides agree with TRBD1. Germline CDR1 MNHNS, CDR2 SASEGT. CDR3 length: 16 residues. With V trimmed by 3 bases and J by 2 bases, 9 bases remained unmatched.

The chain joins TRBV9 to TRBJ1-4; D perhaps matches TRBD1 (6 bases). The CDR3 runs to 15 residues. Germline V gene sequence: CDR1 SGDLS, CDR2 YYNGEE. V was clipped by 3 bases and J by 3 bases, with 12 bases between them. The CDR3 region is CASSGGLSANEKLFF. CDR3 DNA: TGTGCCAGCAGCGGGGGGCTGTCGGCTAATGAAAAACTGTTTTTT.

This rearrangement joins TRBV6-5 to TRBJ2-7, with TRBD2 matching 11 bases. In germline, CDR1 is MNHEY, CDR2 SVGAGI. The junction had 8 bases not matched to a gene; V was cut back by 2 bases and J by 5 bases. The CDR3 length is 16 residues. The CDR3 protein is CASSYVVAGGPNEQYF. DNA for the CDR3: TGTGCCAGCAGTTACGTAGTAGCGGGAGGGCCCAACGAGCAGTACTTC.